Listed here are 15 T cell receptor beta chains from one sample, sequenced in a study of OX40 agonist ivuxolimab in advanced cancers. Receptor amplification or capture employed the immunoSEQ multiplex PCR assay. TCRdb's version of the immuneACCESS table is confined to in-frame rearrangements and falls short of the full clone set. An unresolved V gene accounts for under half of the shortfall where checked; the remainder is of unknown origin. A total of around 18,000 clones appear in this sample, 87% of them only once. The ten largest clones capture roughly a third of the sample. Sequencing was performed on CD4+ or CD8+ T cells sorted from blood, taken in a trial of the OX40 agonist ivuxolimab. The receptors come from an adult with an advanced solid tumor such as melanoma, head and neck, liver or kidney cancer.

A few counts support this clone. The chain is built from TRBV30 and TRBJ1-1; D gene unclear. The V gene's germline CDR1 is GTSNPN and CDR2 SVGIG (reference sequence). The V gene lost 5 bases and the J gene lost 6 bases, with 7 bases spanning the gap. There are 10 residues in the CDR3. DNA of the CDR3: TGTGCCTGGGGCAAGGCTGAAGCTTTCTTT. Protein: CAWGKAEAFF.

Worth noting for this clone: A read error may account for a junction end that differs from germline. The chain combines TRBV10-2 with TRBJ2-5; D unclear. This CDR3 is 12 amino acids long. Germline V gene data show CDR1 as WSHSY and CDR2 as SAAADI. In DNA form, the CDR3 reads TGTGCCAGCAGTGAAGGTTGGGAGACCCAGTACTTC. This gives the protein CASSEGWETQYF.

This clone has only one observation. This chain connects TRBV4-1 to TRBJ2-1; 7 bases agree with TRBD1. CDR1 is MGHRA, CDR2 YSYEKL, per germline. J lost 3 bases, V lost 0 bases, and 8 bases had no gene match. This CDR3 region has 17 residues. The CDR3 nucleotides are TGCGCCAGCAGCCAAGATACCTTGACAGGGAACTACAATGAGCAGTTCTTC. It codes for CASSQDTLTGNYNEQFF.

The V and J genes are TRBV19 and TRBJ2-2; weak D call: TRBD2 (5 bases). CDR3 length equals 15 residues. Germline V gene lookup returns CDR1 LNHDA and CDR2 SQIVND (reference sequence). Trimming took off 2 bases at V and 1 base at J, with 8 bases between the two ends. The CDR3 nucleotides are TGTGCCAGTAGTATATTAGCGCTGAACACCGGGGAGCTGTTTTTT. It specifies CASSILALNTGELFF.

The chain is built from TRBV14 and TRBJ1-2; D is uncertain. Germline loops: CDR1 SGHDN, CDR2 FVKESK. The CDR3 runs 13 residues. Deletions cut 4 bases from V and 1 base from J, with 7 bases between. CDR3 residues: CASSLQSNYGYTF. CDR3 in DNA: TGTGCCAGCAGCCTCCAGAGTAACTATGGCTACACCTTC.

This clone was detected only once. The chain combines TRBV19 with TRBJ2-7; D might be TRBD1 or TRBD2, each matching 5 bases. V dropped 3 bases and J dropped 2 bases, with 14 bases sitting between them. The CDR3 has 15 amino acids. Looked up from germline, CDR1 is LNHDA and CDR2 is SQIVND (reference sequence). The CDR3 DNA sequence: TGTGCCAGTAGTATGGGGACGGGTGGCGCCTACGAGCAGTACTTC. Protein sequence: CASSMGTGGAYEQYF.

This chain links TRBV10-3 with TRBJ1-3; possible D gene TRBD1, 5 bases. V shed 10 bases and J shed 2 bases, with 12 bases lying between them. Germline V lookup: CDR1 ENHRY, CDR2 SYGVKD. This CDR3 region has 13 residues. Here the CDR3 reads CATGGTAGNTIYF. In nucleotides, the CDR3 is TGTGCCACTGGAGGGACGGCTGGAAACACCATATATTTT.

This clone was seen only once. V and J are TRBV2 and TRBJ2-1, with TRBD2 matching over 8 bases. Losses at the gene ends were 3 bases for V and 3 bases for J; bases not matched to a gene: 10. CDR3 size: 17 residues. The germline CDR1 and CDR2 sequences are SNHLY and FYNNEI. The CDR3 nucleotides read TGTGCCAGCAGTGAGAGTCGAGCGGGAGAGCTCTACAATGAGCAGTTCTTC. Translating it yields CASSESRAGELYNEQFF.

V is TRBV4-3 and J is TRBJ1-1, with TRBD1 matching over 8 bases. After removal of 1 base from V and 3 bases from J, the junction contained 10 bases not matched to a gene. Germline V gene lookup returns CDR1 LGHNA and CDR2 YSLEER. CDR3 length: 17 amino acids. In DNA form, the CDR3 reads TGCGCCAGCAGCCAAGGTCCAGGGGGCGATCCCCACACTGAAGCTTTCTTT. It encodes CASSQGPGGDPHTEAFF.

By its share, this clone is medium-sized. The gene calls are TRBV29-1 and TRBJ1-3; a possible D gene is TRBD1 (5 bases). The CDR3 consists of 13 residues. Trimming took off 5 bases at V and 4 bases at J, with 12 bases between the two ends. Germline loops: CDR1 SQVTM, CDR2 ANQGSEA. CDR3 protein: CSVQAGRGNTIYF. As DNA, the CDR3 is TGCAGCGTTCAGGCAGGGAGAGGAAACACCATATATTTT.

The chain carries TRBV27 and TRBJ1-1; 10 bases align to TRBD1. With 5 bases clipped from V and 7 bases from J, the junction kept 13 bases outside the gene matches. Germline CDR1 and CDR2: MNHEY and SMNVEV (reference sequence). CDR3 length: 16 amino acids. CDR3 amino acids: CASSILGQGFINEAFF. In DNA, the CDR3 is TGTGCCAGCAGTATACTGGGACAGGGGTTTATTAATGAAGCTTTCTTT.

The genes are TRBV30 and TRBJ1-1; no reliable D call. Germline V lookup: CDR1 GTSNPN, CDR2 SVGIG (reference sequence). The V and J ends lost 5 bases and 1 base respectively, with 5 bases between them. The CDR3 totals 11 residues. The chain's CDR3 is CAWERNTEAFF. The DNA for the CDR3 is TGTGCCTGGGAAAGGAACACTGAAGCTTTCTTT.

V gene TRBV7-2 combines with J gene TRBJ2-1; possible D gene TRBD2, 6 bases. Trimming pared 5 bases from V and 3 bases from J, leaving 17 bases between. The CDR3 length is 16 residues. Germline CDR1 reads SGHTA; CDR2 reads FQGNSA. This CDR3 is CASSPETGLYYNEQFF. CDR3 DNA: TGTGCCAGCAGCCCAGAGACGGGACTCTACTACAATGAGCAGTTCTTC.

This chain joins TRBV9 and TRBJ1-5, with D hard to call. The V and J ends lost 0 bases and 3 bases respectively, with 10 bases between them. The CDR3 loop spans 15 amino acids. The germline V gene encodes CDR1 SGDLS and CDR2 YYNGEE. The CDR3 loop is CASSVDGRPNQPQHF. The CDR3 DNA sequence: TGTGCCAGCAGCGTAGACGGCAGGCCCAATCAGCCCCAGCATTTT.

This clone was seen only a few times. V and J are TRBV11-2 and TRBJ2-7, with D perhaps TRBD2 (5 bases). CDR3 length equals 12 residues. V lost 6 bases and J 4 bases, leaving 10 bases between the germline ends. The germline CDR1 and CDR2 sequences are SGHAT and FQNNGV. The CDR3 reads CASRSGTYEQYF. As DNA, the CDR3 is TGTGCCAGCAGGAGCGGTACATACGAGCAGTACTTC.